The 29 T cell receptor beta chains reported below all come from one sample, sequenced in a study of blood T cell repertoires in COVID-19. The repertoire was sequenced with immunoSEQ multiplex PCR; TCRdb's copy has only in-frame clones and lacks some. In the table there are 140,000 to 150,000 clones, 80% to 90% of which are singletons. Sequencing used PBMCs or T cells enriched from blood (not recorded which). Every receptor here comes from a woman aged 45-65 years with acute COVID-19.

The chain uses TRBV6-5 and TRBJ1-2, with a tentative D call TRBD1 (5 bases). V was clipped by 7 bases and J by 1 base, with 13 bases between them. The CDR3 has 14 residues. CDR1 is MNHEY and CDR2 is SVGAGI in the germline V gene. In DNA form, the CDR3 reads TGTGCCAGCATCCCTCCCGACAGTAACTATGGCTACACCTTC. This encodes CASIPPDSNYGYTF.

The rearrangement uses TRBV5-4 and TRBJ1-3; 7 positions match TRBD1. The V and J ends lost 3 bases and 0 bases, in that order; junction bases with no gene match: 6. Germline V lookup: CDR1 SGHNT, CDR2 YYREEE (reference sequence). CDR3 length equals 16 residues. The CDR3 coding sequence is TGTGCCAGCAGCTCGGGACAGCTGAGCTCTGGAAACACCATATATTTT. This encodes CASSSGQLSSGNTIYF.

CDR3: CASSTGTGSNQPQHF. CDR3 DNA: TGTGCCAGCAGCACCGGGACAGGCAGCAATCAGCCCCAGCATTTT. The chain is built from TRBV5-6 and TRBJ1-5, with 8 bases fitting TRBD1. This CDR3 contains 15 residues. CDR1 and CDR2 from the germline V gene are SGHDT and YYEEEE. V gave up 4 bases and J gave up 1 base; unmatched junction bases: 4.

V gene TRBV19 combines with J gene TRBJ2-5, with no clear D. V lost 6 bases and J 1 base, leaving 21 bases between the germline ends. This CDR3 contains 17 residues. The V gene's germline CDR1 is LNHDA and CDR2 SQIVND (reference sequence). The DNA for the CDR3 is TGTGCCAGTAGCCCAAGAGGCGGTTTTCTTCTCCAAGAGACCCAGTACTTC. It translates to CASSPRGGFLLQETQYF.

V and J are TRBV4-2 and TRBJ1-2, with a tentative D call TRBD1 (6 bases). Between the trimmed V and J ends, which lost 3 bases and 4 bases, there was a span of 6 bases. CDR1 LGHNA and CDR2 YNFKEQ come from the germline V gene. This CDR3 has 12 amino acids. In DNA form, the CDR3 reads TGTGCCAGCAGCCAGGACAGCTATGGCTACACCTTC. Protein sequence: CASSQDSYGYTF.

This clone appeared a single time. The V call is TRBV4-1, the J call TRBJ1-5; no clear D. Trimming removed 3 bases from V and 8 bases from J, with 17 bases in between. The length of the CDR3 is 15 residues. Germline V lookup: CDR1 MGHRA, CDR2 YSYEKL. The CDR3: CASSQGDGGAEPQHF. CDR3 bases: TGCGCCAGCAGCCAGGGTGATGGTGGTGCGGAGCCCCAGCATTTT.

CDR3 protein: CAGSNRGGAGELFF. The CDR3 region has the DNA TGTGCCGGATCCAACAGGGGGGGCGCCGGGGAGCTGTTTTTT. V gene TRBV19 combines with J gene TRBJ2-2, with a weak D call TRBD1 (8 bases). Germline V gene data show CDR1 as LNHDA and CDR2 as SQIVND (reference sequence). CDR3 length: 14 amino acids. Trimming removed 11 bases at V and 6 bases at J, with 19 bases between. The whole variable domain, remainder taken from reference TRBV19 and TRBJ2-2, is DGGITQSPKYLFRKEGQNVTLSCEQNLNHDAMYWYRQDPGQGLRLIYYSQIVNDFQKGDIAEGYSVSREKKESFPLTVTSAQKNPTAFYLCAGSNRGGAGELFFGEGSRLTVL.

CDR3 in amino acids: CATSRDLERSYGYTF. The CDR3, as DNA: TGTGCCACCAGCAGAGATCTAGAGAGGAGCTATGGCTACACCTTC. The gene calls are TRBV15 and TRBJ1-2; D is unresolved. The V and J ends lost 0 bases and 4 bases respectively, with 12 bases between them. Per germline, CDR1 LNHNV and CDR2 YYDKDF (reference sequence). The CDR3 sequence is 15 residues long.

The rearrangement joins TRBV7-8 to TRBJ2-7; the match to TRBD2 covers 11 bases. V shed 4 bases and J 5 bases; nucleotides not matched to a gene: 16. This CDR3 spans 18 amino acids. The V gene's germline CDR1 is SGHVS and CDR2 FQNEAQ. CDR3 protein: CASSSNPAGASGRNEQYF. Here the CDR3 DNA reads TGTGCCAGCAGCTCCAACCCCGCAGGGGCTAGCGGGAGGAACGAGCAGTACTTC.

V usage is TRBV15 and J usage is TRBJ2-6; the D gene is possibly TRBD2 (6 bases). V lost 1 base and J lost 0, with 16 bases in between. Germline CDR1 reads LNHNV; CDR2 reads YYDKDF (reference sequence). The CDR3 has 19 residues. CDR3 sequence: CATSRGGLARFSGANVLTF. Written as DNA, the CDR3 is TGTGCCACCAGCAGAGGCGGGCTAGCGCGTTTCTCTGGGGCCAACGTCCTGACTTTC.

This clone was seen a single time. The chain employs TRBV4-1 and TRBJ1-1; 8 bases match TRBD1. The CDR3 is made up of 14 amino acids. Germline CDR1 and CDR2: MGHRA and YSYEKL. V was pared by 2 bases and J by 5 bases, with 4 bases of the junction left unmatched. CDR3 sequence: CASSQLTGGTEAFF. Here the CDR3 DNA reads TGCGCCAGCAGCCAACTAACAGGGGGAACTGAAGCTTTCTTT.

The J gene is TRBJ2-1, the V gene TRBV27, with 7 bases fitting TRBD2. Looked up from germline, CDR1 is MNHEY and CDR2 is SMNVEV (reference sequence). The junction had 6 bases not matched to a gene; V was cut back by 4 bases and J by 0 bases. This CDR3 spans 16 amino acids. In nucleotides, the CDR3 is TGTGCCAGCAGTTCCCGGACTAGGAGCTCCTACAATGAGCAGTTCTTC. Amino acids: CASSSRTRSSYNEQFF.

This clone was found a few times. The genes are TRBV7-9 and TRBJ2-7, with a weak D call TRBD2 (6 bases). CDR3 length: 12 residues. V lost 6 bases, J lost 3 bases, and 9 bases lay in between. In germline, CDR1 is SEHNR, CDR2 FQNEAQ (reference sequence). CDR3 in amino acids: CASSSGVYEQYF. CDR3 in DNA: TGTGCCAGCAGTTCGGGAGTCTACGAGCAGTACTTC.

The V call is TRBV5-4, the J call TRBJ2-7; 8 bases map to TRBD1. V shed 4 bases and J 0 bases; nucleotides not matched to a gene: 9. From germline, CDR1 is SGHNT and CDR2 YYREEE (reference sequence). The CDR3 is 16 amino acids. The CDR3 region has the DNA TGTGCCAGCAGCGCGGGACAGGACCACCTCTCCTACGAGCAGTACTTC. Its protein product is CASSAGQDHLSYEQYF.

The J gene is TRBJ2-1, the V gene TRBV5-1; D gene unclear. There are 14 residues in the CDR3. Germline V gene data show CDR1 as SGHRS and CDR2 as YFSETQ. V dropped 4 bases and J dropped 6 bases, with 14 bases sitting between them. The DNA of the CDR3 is TGCGCCAGCAGCCGCACTACCTCCCTCAATGAGCAGTTCTTC. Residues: CASSRTTSLNEQFF.

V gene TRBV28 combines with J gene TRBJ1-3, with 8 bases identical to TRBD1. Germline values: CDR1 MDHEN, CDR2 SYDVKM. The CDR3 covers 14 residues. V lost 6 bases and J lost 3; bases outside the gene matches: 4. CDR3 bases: TGTGCCAGCAGGCTTACAGGGGGTGGAAACACCATATATTTT. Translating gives CASRLTGGGNTIYF.

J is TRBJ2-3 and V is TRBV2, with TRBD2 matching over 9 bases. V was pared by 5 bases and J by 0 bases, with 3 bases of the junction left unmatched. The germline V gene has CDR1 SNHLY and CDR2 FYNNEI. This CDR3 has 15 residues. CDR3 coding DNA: TGTGCCAGCAGTCTTCTAGCGGGAAGCACAGATACGCAGTATTTT. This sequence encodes CASSLLAGSTDTQYF.

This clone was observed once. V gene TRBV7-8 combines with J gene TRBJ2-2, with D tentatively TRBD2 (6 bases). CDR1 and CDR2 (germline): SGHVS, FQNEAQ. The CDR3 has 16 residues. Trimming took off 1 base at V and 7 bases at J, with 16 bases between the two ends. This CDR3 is CASSLVFSGVIGELFF. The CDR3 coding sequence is TGTGCCAGCAGCTTAGTCTTCTCGGGAGTGATCGGGGAGCTGTTTTTT.

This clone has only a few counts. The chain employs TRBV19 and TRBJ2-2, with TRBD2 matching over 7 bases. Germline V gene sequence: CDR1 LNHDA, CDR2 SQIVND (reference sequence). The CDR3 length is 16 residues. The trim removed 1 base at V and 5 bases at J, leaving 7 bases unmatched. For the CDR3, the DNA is TGTGCCAGTAGTATAGGAACGGGGGAGGGAACCGGGGAGCTGTTTTTT. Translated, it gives CASSIGTGEGTGELFF.

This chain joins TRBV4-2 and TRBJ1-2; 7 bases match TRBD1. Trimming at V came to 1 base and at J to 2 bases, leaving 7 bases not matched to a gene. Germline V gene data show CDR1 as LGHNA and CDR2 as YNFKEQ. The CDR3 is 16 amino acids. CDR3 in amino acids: CASSQVTGETNYGYTF. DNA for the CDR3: TGTGCCAGCAGCCAAGTAACAGGGGAGACCAACTATGGCTACACCTTC.

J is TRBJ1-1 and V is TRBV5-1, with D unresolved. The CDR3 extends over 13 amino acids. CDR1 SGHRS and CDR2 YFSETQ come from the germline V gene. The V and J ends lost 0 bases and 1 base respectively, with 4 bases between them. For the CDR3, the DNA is TGCGCCAGCAGCTTGGTCCGGAACACTGAAGCTTTCTTT. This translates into CASSLVRNTEAFF.

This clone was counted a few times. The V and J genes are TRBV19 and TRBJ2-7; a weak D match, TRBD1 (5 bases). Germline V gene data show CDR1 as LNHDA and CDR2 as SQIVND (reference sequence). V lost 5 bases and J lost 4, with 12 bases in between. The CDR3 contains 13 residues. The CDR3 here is CASSLGAKYEQYF. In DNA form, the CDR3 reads TGTGCCAGTAGTTTAGGGGCGAAGTACGAGCAGTACTTC. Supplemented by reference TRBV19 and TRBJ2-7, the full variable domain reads DGGITQSPKYLFRKEGQNVTLSCEQNLNHDAMYWYRQDPGQGLRLIYYSQIVNDFQKGDIAEGYSVSREKKESFPLTVTSAQKNPTAFYLCASSLGAKYEQYFGPGTRLTVT.

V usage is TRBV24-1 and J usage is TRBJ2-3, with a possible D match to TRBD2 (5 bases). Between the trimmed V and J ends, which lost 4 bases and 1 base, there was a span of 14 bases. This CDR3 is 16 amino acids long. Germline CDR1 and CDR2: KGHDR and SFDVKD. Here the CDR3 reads CATSETGGSGTDTQYF. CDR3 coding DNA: TGTGCCACCAGTGAGACGGGCGGGTCAGGCACAGATACGCAGTATTTT.

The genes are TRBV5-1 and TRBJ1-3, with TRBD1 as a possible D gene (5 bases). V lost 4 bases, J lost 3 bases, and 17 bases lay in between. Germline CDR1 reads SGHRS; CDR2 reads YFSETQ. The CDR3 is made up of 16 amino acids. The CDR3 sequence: CASSPTPTGDGNTIYF. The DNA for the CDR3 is TGCGCCAGCAGCCCAACTCCGACGGGGGATGGAAACACCATATATTTT.

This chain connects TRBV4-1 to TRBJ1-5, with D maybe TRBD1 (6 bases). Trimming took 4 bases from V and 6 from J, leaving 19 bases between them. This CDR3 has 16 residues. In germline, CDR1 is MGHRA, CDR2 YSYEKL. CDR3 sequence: CASSPGPTGLSQPQHF. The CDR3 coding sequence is TGCGCCAGCAGCCCGGGACCGACAGGTTTAAGTCAGCCCCAGCATTTT.

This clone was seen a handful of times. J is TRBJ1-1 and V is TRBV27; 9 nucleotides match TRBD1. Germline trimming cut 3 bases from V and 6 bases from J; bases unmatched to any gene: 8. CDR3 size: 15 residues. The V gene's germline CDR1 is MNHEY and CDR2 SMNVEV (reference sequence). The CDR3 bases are TGTGCCAGCAGTTTGATACAGGGGGCGATGGCTGAAGCTTTCTTT. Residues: CASSLIQGAMAEAFF.

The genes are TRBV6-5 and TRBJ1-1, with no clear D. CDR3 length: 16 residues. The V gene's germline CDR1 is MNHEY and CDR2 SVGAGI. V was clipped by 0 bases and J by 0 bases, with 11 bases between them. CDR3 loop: CASSYSRVRLNTEAFF. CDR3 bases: TGTGCCAGCAGTTACTCGAGGGTCAGGCTGAACACTGAAGCTTTCTTT.

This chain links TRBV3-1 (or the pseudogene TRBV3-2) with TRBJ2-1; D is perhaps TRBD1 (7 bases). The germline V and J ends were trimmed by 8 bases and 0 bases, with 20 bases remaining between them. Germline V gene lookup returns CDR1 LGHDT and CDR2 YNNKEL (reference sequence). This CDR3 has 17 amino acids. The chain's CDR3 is CASQGVGGGISYNEQFF. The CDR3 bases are TGTGCCAGCCAGGGGGTGGGGGGAGGTATCTCCTACAATGAGCAGTTCTTC.

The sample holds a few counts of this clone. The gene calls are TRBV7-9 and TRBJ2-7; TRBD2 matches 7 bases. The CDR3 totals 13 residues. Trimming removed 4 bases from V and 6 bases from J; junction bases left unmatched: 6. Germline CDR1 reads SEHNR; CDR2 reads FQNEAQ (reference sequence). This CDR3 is CASSSRGEGEQYF. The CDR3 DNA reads TGTGCCAGCAGCTCACGAGGGGAGGGCGAGCAGTACTTC.